The clone carrying this T cell receptor (beta chain) was counted only a few times. Its antigen remains unknown. Primers included in the PCR were 60 Vbeta and 13 Jbeta primers. Sequenced by immunoSEQ multiplex PCR; TCRdb stores in-frame clones only, minus some. Seen here are roughly 120,000 clones, 65% to 85% observed once, and the top ten hold roughly 15%. Trimming pared 5 bases from V and 2 bases from J, leaving 13 bases between. Germline V CDR1 and CDR2: SGHVS, FNYEAQ. This CDR3 contains 14 residues. This record belongs to a study of cytomegalovirus exposure and HLA in healthy donors. Turning to the study itself: Drawn from HLA-typed donors, some 80 million unique TCRs were held in an early data release. Study-wide points: About 90% or about 30% of the time was how often most TCR beta V segments were productive, according to an earlier analysis.

Sequenced: PBMCs. The chain has TRBV7-6 and TRBJ2-7; D is perhaps TRBD2 (6 bases). The sequence was collected from a man aged 45-65 years in good health and CMV-seropositive. CDR3 nucleotide sequence: TGTGCCAGCAGCCGCTCGGGGGTCCCCTACGAGCAGTACTTC. As protein: CASSRSGVPYEQYF. Looking up the rest from reference TRBV7-6 and TRBJ2-7 gives the full variable domain: GAGVSQSPRYKVTKRGQDVALRCDPISGHVSLYWYRQALGQGPEFLTYFNYEAQQDKSGLPNDRFSAERPEGSISTLTIQRTEQRDSAMYRCASSRSGVPYEQYFGPGTRLTVT.